Shown below are 18 T cell receptor beta chains from a single sample sequenced in a study of Ad26.COV2.S vaccination and SARS-CoV-2 variants. The treatment is: around 19 received Ad26.COV2.S at low or high dose, single or two shots; about five received placebo; per-sample allocation not given. Sampling was done on day 63 after the first vaccine or placebo injection. The protocol was immunoSEQ multiplex PCR, while the TCRdb copy is restricted to in-frame clones and leaves out a portion. The sample holds about 470,000 clones; roughly 88% are singletons and the top ten take roughly 4%. Sequenced here: peripheral blood, sampled in a trial of Ad26.COV2.S vaccine versus placebo. The receptors here all came from a person aged 18 to 65 who received the Ad26.COV2.S COVID-19 vaccine or a placebo.

The DNA of the CDR3 is TGTGCCAGCAGCTTAAGGGGACAGGGATCAGATACGCAGTATTTT. As protein: CASSLRGQGSDTQYF. The chain carries TRBV7-3 and TRBJ2-3, with 9 bases matching TRBD1. From germline, CDR1 is SGHTA and CDR2 FQGTGA. The CDR3 loop spans 15 amino acids. Germline trimming cut 1 base from V and 4 bases from J; bases unmatched to any gene: 3.

The rearrangement links TRBV30 to TRBJ2-2; TRBD1 matches at 9 bases. The V gene end was trimmed by 7 bases and the J gene end by 3 bases; junction bases not matched to a gene: 6. The CDR3 sequence is 14 residues long. Germline V CDR1 and CDR2: GTSNPN, SVGIG (reference sequence). The DNA of the CDR3 is TGTGCCTTTTCCGGGACAGGGTACACCGGGGAGCTGTTTTTT. This encodes CAFSGTGYTGELFF.

The chain joins TRBV30 to TRBJ2-7, with 8 bases aligning to TRBD1. Germline V CDR1 and CDR2: GTSNPN, SVGIG (reference sequence). The CDR3 has 14 residues. The trim removed 4 bases at V and 2 bases at J, leaving 7 bases unmatched. The CDR3 DNA reads TGTGCCTGGACATCCGGGACAGGAACCTACGAGCAGTACTTC. Translated, it gives CAWTSGTGTYEQYF.

The chain has TRBV18 and TRBJ2-3; D perhaps matches TRBD1 (6 bases). The CDR3 runs to 12 residues. The V gene's germline CDR1 is KGHSH and CDR2 LQKENI. V was trimmed by 6 bases and J by 4 bases, leaving 8 bases between them. The CDR3 spells CASSEGADTQYF. The CDR3 coding sequence is TGTGCCAGCTCCGAGGGGGCAGATACGCAGTATTTT.

The rearrangement uses TRBV5-6 and TRBJ2-1, with D possibly matching TRBD1 (7 bases). The CDR3 runs 13 residues. The germline gives CDR1 SGHDT, CDR2 YYEEEE. V lost 2 bases, J lost 8 bases, and 11 bases lay in between. The CDR3 DNA reads TGTGCCAGCAGCTTTGGAGGGGGCGATGAGCAGTTCTTC. It translates to CASSFGGGDEQFF.

The chain has TRBV5-1 and TRBJ1-3; D is unclear. The CDR3 covers 15 residues. The V and J ends lost 1 base and 0 bases respectively, with 8 bases between them. Germline lookup yields CDR1 SGHRS and CDR2 YFSETQ. The CDR3 loop is CASSLSPTSGNTIYF. The CDR3 DNA sequence: TGCGCCAGCAGCTTGAGCCCCACCTCTGGAAACACCATATATTTT. The full variable domain, with the rest looked up from reference TRBV5-1 and TRBJ1-3, is KAGVTQTPRYLIKTRGQQVTLSCSPISGHRSVSWYQQTPGQGLQFLFEYFSETQRNKGNFPGRFSGRQFSNSRSEMNVSTLELGDSALYLCASSLSPTSGNTIYFGEGSWLTVV.

This chain uses TRBV7-5 with TRBJ2-2. TRBV7-5 is labeled a pseudogene. The CDR3 loop spans 18 amino acids. The CDR3 here is CARSLMRTVTTGTGELFF. CDR3 sequence (DNA): TGTGCCAGAAGCTTAATGCGGACGGTCACCACGGGCACCGGGGAGCTGTTTTTT.

V usage is TRBV2 and J usage is TRBJ2-3; TRBD1 aligns across 7 bases. This CDR3 is built from 13 residues. The V and J ends lost 8 bases and 1 base, in that order; junction bases with no gene match: 3. Per germline, CDR1 SNHLY and CDR2 FYNNEI. The CDR3 DNA follows: TGTGCCAGCGGACAGGCACGCACAGATACGCAGTATTTT. Protein sequence: CASGQARTDTQYF.

This clone was detected once. V is TRBV28 and J is TRBJ1-1; 8 bases are shared with TRBD1. Per germline, CDR1 MDHEN and CDR2 SYDVKM. The CDR3 contains 16 residues. Unmatched junction bases numbered 14, after V lost 3 bases and J lost 8 bases. The DNA of the CDR3 is TGTGCCAGCAGTTTGCAGGGGGCGCGGGGCTCGGACGAAGCTTTCTTT. It specifies CASSLQGARGSDEAFF.

The chain carries TRBV5-8 and TRBJ2-7; tentative D call: TRBD2 (5 bases). The CDR3 covers 13 residues. V shed 0 bases and J shed 6 bases, with 10 bases lying between them. CDR1 SGHTS and CDR2 YDEGEE come from the germline V gene. The CDR3 nucleotides read TGTGCCAGCAGCTTGGTACGGGGTGGCGAGCAGTACTTC. Protein sequence: CASSLVRGGEQYF.

This chain connects TRBV27 to TRBJ2-3, with 10 bases matching TRBD2. V trimming: 0 bases; J trimming: 3 bases; junction bases outside the gene matches: 6. CDR1 is MNHEY and CDR2 is SMNVEV in the germline V gene (reference sequence). The CDR3 loop spans 17 amino acids. CDR3 sequence (DNA): TGTGCCAGCAGTTTATCGAAAGCGGGAGGGCCTACAGATACGCAGTATTTT. Protein sequence: CASSLSKAGGPTDTQYF.

The V and J genes are TRBV9 and TRBJ2-7, with 7 nucleotides matching TRBD1. After removal of 3 bases from V and 3 bases from J, the junction contained 6 bases not matched to a gene. The CDR3 consists of 14 residues. CDR1 and CDR2 from the germline V gene are SGDLS and YYNGEE. The CDR3 reads CASSAWGTDYEQYF. In DNA form, the CDR3 reads TGTGCCAGCAGCGCCTGGGGGACAGACTACGAGCAGTACTTC.

The V and J genes are TRBV5-1 and TRBJ2-2; a possible D gene is TRBD2 (5 bases). V was pared by 2 bases and J by 2 bases, with 10 bases between. There are 15 residues in the CDR3. Germline V gene sequence: CDR1 SGHRS, CDR2 YFSETQ. The DNA of the CDR3 is TGCGCCAGCAGCTTCGAGGGAGTTAACACCGGGGAGCTGTTTTTT. As protein: CASSFEGVNTGELFF.

This chain joins TRBV15 and TRBJ2-7; 11 nucleotides line up with TRBD1. CDR1 is LNHNV, CDR2 YYDKDF, per germline (reference sequence). V shed 3 bases, J shed 4 bases, and the junction held 5 bases outside the gene matches. This CDR3 region has 15 residues. The CDR3 protein is CATSSPDRGLYEQYF. The CDR3 DNA is TGTGCCACCAGCAGCCCGGACAGGGGGCTGTACGAGCAGTACTTC.

V usage is TRBV7-2 and J usage is TRBJ2-3; 8 bases align to TRBD2. The V gene's germline CDR1 is SGHTA and CDR2 FQGNSA. The CDR3 is 15 amino acids. V dropped 6 bases and J dropped 1; count of bases not matched to a gene: 6. The DNA for the CDR3 is TGTGCCAGCAGTTCAAGCGGGAGAGGCACAGATACGCAGTATTTT. It codes for CASSSSGRGTDTQYF.

The chain couples TRBV28 to TRBJ2-7; TRBD1 is a possible D gene (6 bases). The CDR3 is made up of 13 amino acids. Germline V gives CDR1 MDHEN, CDR2 SYDVKM. V was shortened by 4 bases and J by 1 base, with 8 bases between the two germline ends. CDR3 in amino acids: CASSWTDSYEQYF. In DNA, the CDR3 is TGTGCCAGCAGTTGGACAGATTCCTACGAGCAGTACTTC.

The CDR3 region is CASSLGPLATVYNEQFF. CDR3 DNA sequence: TGTGCCAGCAGCTTAGGCCCCTTAGCGACCGTATACAATGAGCAGTTCTTC. The V call is TRBV13, the J call TRBJ2-1; TRBD2 might be the D (5 bases). In germline, CDR1 is PRHDT, CDR2 FYEKMQ (reference sequence). Trimming took 0 bases from V and 4 from J, leaving 16 bases between them. This CDR3 spans 17 amino acids.

This sequence joins TRBV11-2 and TRBJ1-5, with 7 bases fitting TRBD1. Losses at the gene ends were 1 base for V and 1 base for J; bases not matched to a gene: 7. Germline V CDR1 and CDR2: SGHAT, FQNNGV. This CDR3 spans 17 amino acids. The CDR3 loop reads CASSLGVGTASNQPQHF. CDR3 sequence (DNA): TGTGCCAGCAGCTTAGGGGTCGGGACAGCCAGCAATCAGCCCCAGCATTTT.